This TCR beta chain is from a study of T cell changes during pregnancy in multiple sclerosis. The method was immunoSEQ multiplex PCR; TCRdb's version includes in-frame clones alone and lacks a portion of them. The table has approximately 100,000 clones, approximately 90% seen once; the top ten hold 3% to 3.5%. Material: peripheral blood, obtained after pregnancy. This TCR came from a female donor with multiple sclerosis, enrolled in a pregnancy study.

The CDR3 loop is CATTGSSGANVLTF. The CDR3 bases are TGTGCCACCACGGGGAGCTCTGGGGCCAACGTCCTGACTTTC. The chain carries TRBV15 and TRBJ2-6; possible D gene TRBD2, 5 bases. Trimming took off 7 bases at V and 0 bases at J, with 7 bases between the two ends. Per germline, CDR1 LNHNV and CDR2 YYDKDF (reference sequence). The CDR3 loop spans 14 amino acids.